Presented here are 4 T cell receptor beta chains from one specimen sequenced in a study of T-cell memory formation after mild COVID-19. TCRdb processed the 5' RACE reads anew with MiXCR; each CDR3 protein has one entry. The sample holds 250,000 to 300,000 distinct CDR3 sequences, roughly 15% seen once. Material for sequencing was PBMCs or a T cell subset sorted from them (not recorded which). The receptors shown here come from a man between 18 and 29 years old who had mild COVID-19 (a few samples of this study predate the infection). Cell type and time point are not known.

This clonotype was seen only a few times. The V and J genes are TRBV4-3 and TRBJ1-1; D is undetermined. Germline CDR1 and CDR2: LGHNA and YSLEER. V lost 2 bases and J lost 3, with 10 bases in between. The CDR3 runs to 14 residues. The CDR3 is CASSQTIGDTEAFF. CDR3 in DNA: TGCGCCAGCAGCCAAACAATCGGGGACACTGAAGCTTTCTTT.

This chain joins TRBV27 and TRBJ2-3; no definite D call. CDR3 length equals 14 residues. Germline V gives CDR1 MNHEY, CDR2 SMNVEV (reference sequence). V gave up 3 bases and J gave up 2 bases, with 9 bases separating them. The CDR3 protein is CASSFRQDTDTQYF. The CDR3 DNA reads TGTGCCAGCAGTTTCAGGCAGGACACAGATACGCAGTATTTT.

This chain uses TRBV4-3 with TRBJ2-5; 10 bases map to TRBD1. Germline CDR1 reads LGHNA; CDR2 reads YSLEER. V shed 1 base and J 4 bases; nucleotides not matched to a gene: 3. This CDR3 is built from 15 residues. The CDR3 is CASSQGDRGAETQYF. CDR3 sequence (DNA): TGCGCCAGCAGCCAAGGGGACAGGGGAGCAGAGACCCAGTACTTC.

This clonotype was found many times. The chain links TRBV6-5 to TRBJ2-5; D gene uncertain. Germline assignment: CDR1 MNHEY and CDR2 SVGAGI. The germline V and J ends were trimmed by 2 bases and 2 bases, with 12 bases remaining between them. The CDR3 runs to 15 residues. The CDR3, as DNA: TGTGCCAGCAGTTACGGGGTGACGACGCAAGAGACCCAGTACTTC. Translation: CASSYGVTTQETQYF.